A selection of T cell receptor beta chains follows, all from one sample in a study of OX40 agonist ivuxolimab in advanced cancers. Profiling relied on immunoSEQ multiplex PCR, and the TCRdb table lists in-frame clones only, not all of them. Of fewer than 80,000 clones detected, about 88% appear once; the ten largest clones hold about 12%. The input for sequencing was CD4+ or CD8+ T cells sorted from blood, taken in a trial of the OX40 agonist ivuxolimab. These receptor sequences come from an adult with an advanced solid tumor such as melanoma, head and neck, liver or kidney cancer. Each CDR3 is given with its conserved first and last residue. Fields, in order: clone size, D gene, V gene, J gene, CDR3 protein, CDR3 DNA. D genes are given only for firm matches. Some rows mark clone size as missing; the rest say once, few, many or name a class of expanded clone.

clone size: NA
D gene: TRBD2
V gene: TRBV6-5
J gene: TRBJ2-7
CDR3 protein: CASSLSGGLSYEQYF
CDR3 DNA: TGTGCCAGCTCCCTTAGCGGGGGCCTGTCCTACGAGCAGTACTTC

clone size: once
D gene: TRBD2
V gene: TRBV2
J gene: TRBJ2-1
CDR3 protein: CASRVAGRSYNEQFF
CDR3 DNA: TGTGCCAGCAGGGTAGCGGGGCGGTCCTACAATGAGCAGTTCTTC

clone size: NA
D gene: TRBD1
V gene: TRBV10-3
J gene: TRBJ2-7
CDR3 protein: CAISAPILGQVGEQYF
CDR3 DNA: TGTGCCATCAGTGCCCCTATCCTCGGACAGGTTGGTGAGCAGTACTTC

clone size: NA
D gene: TRBD2
V gene: TRBV19
J gene: TRBJ2-1
CDR3 protein: CASSMGGGGGGILFF
CDR3 DNA: TGTGCCAGTAGTATGGGCGGAGGCGGCGGGGGAATCCTATTCTTC

clone size: NA
D gene: TRBD2
V gene: TRBV5-1
J gene: TRBJ2-1
CDR3 protein: CASSLRGGAGVYNEQFF
CDR3 DNA: TGCGCCAGCAGCTTGAGGGGCGGGGCGGGGGTCTACAATGAGCAGTTCTTC

clone size: NA
D gene: NA
V gene: TRBV5-1
J gene: TRBJ2-3
CDR3 protein: CASSLMGSDTQYF
CDR3 DNA: TGCGCCAGCAGCTTGATGGGGTCAGATACGCAGTATTTT

clone size: NA
D gene: NA
V gene: TRBV7-9
J gene: TRBJ1-2
CDR3 protein: CASSFPGTRDNYGYTF
CDR3 DNA: TGTGCCAGCAGCTTCCCTGGGACACGGGATAACTATGGCTACACCTTC

clone size: NA
D gene: NA
V gene: TRBV28
J gene: TRBJ2-1
CDR3 protein: CASSSSDNEQFF
CDR3 DNA: TGTGCCAGCAGTTCGTCAGACAATGAGCAGTTCTTC

clone size: NA
D gene: NA
V gene: TRBV29-1
J gene: TRBJ2-7
CDR3 protein: CSVEGEGPGSYEQYF
CDR3 DNA: TGCAGCGTTGAAGGGGAAGGGCCGGGGTCCTACGAGCAGTACTTC

clone size: few
D gene: TRBD1
V gene: TRBV5-4
J gene: TRBJ1-6
CDR3 protein: CASRSDRVYNSPLHF
CDR3 DNA: TGTGCCAGCAGATCAGACAGGGTCTATAATTCACCCCTCCACTTT

clone size: NA
D gene: NA
V gene: TRBV27
J gene: TRBJ2-1
CDR3 protein: CASSLDLAVSYNEQFF
CDR3 DNA: TGTGCCAGCAGTTTAGATTTAGCGGTCTCCTACAATGAGCAGTTCTTC

clone size: NA
D gene: NA
V gene: TRBV10-3
J gene: TRBJ2-7
CDR3 protein: CAISESTAKTYEQYF
CDR3 DNA: TGTGCCATCAGTGAGTCAACCGCGAAAACCTACGAGCAGTACTTC

clone size: NA
D gene: TRBD2
V gene: TRBV30
J gene: TRBJ2-3
CDR3 protein: CAWSGPGLAGMDTQYF
CDR3 DNA: TGTGCCTGGAGTGGGCCGGGACTAGCGGGAATGGATACGCAGTATTTT

clone size: NA
D gene: NA
V gene: TRBV2
J gene: TRBJ1-3
CDR3 protein: CASDRRGAGNTIYF
CDR3 DNA: TGTGCCAGTGACAGGAGAGGCGCTGGAAACACCATATATTTT

clone size: NA
D gene: NA
V gene: TRBV6-1
J gene: TRBJ1-1
CDR3 protein: CASRQTENTEAFF
CDR3 DNA: TGTGCCAGCAGGCAGACAGAGAACACTGAAGCTTTCTTT

clone size: NA
D gene: TRBD1
V gene: TRBV11-3
J gene: TRBJ2-2
CDR3 protein: CASSTRTGNTGELFF
CDR3 DNA: TGTGCCAGCAGCACCAGGACAGGGAACACCGGGGAGCTGTTTTTT

clone size: NA
D gene: NA
V gene: TRBV4-1
J gene: TRBJ2-7
CDR3 protein: CASSQQEGWGSYEQYF
CDR3 DNA: TGCGCCAGCAGCCAACAGGAGGGGTGGGGATCCTACGAGCAGTACTTC

clone size: NA
D gene: NA
V gene: TRBV9
J gene: TRBJ2-6
CDR3 protein: CASSVTGSGANVLTF
CDR3 DNA: TGTGCCAGCAGCGTCACGGGGTCTGGGGCCAACGTCCTGACTTTC

clone size: NA
D gene: NA
V gene: TRBV19
J gene: TRBJ2-7
CDR3 protein: CASSPAGDYEQYF
CDR3 DNA: TGTGCCAGTAGTCCCGCAGGGGACTACGAGCAGTACTTC

clone size: NA
D gene: NA
V gene: TRBV10-3
J gene: TRBJ1-1
CDR3 protein: CAISDRVSTNTEAFF
CDR3 DNA: TGTGCCATCAGTGACAGGGTATCAACGAACACTGAAGCTTTCTTT

clone size: NA
D gene: NA
V gene: TRBV25-1
J gene: TRBJ2-7
CDR3 protein: CASSETGTSFFEQYF
CDR3 DNA: TGTGCCAGCAGTGAGACCGGGACCTCCTTTTTCGAGCAGTACTTC

clone size: few
D gene: NA
V gene: TRBV7-9
J gene: TRBJ1-2
CDR3 protein: CASSSPVLGYGYTF
CDR3 DNA: TGTGCCAGCAGCTCACCGGTACTCGGCTATGGCTACACCTTC

clone size: NA
D gene: NA
V gene: TRBV6-5
J gene: TRBJ1-2
CDR3 protein: CASTTLGVRYGYTF
CDR3 DNA: TGTGCCAGCACCACATTGGGCGTGCGATATGGCTACACCTTC

clone size: NA
D gene: NA
V gene: TRBV15
J gene: TRBJ2-1
CDR3 protein: CATMRDPYNEQFF
CDR3 DNA: TGTGCCACCATGCGGGATCCCTACAATGAGCAGTTCTTC

clone size: NA
D gene: TRBD2
V gene: TRBV6-5
J gene: TRBJ2-3
CDR3 protein: CASTPSGASTDTQYF
CDR3 DNA: TGTGCCAGCACCCCCAGCGGGGCCTCCACAGATACGCAGTATTTT

clone size: NA
D gene: NA
V gene: TRBV5-1
J gene: TRBJ2-4
CDR3 protein: CASIFRSCQAKNIQYF
CDR3 DNA: TGCGCCAGCATTTTCCGTTCTTGCCAGGCCAAAAACATTCAGTACTTC

clone size: NA
D gene: NA
V gene: TRBV4-1
J gene: TRBJ2-1
CDR3 protein: CASSQGGAELDEQFF
CDR3 DNA: TGCGCCAGCAGCCAAGGGGGGGCCGAGTTGGATGAGCAGTTCTTC

clone size: NA
D gene: NA
V gene: TRBV7-3
J gene: TRBJ2-5
CDR3 protein: CASRGIAATEKETQYF
CDR3 DNA: TGTGCCAGCAGGGGGATCGCAGCGACAGAAAAAGAGACCCAGTACTTC

clone size: NA
D gene: TRBD1
V gene: TRBV4-1
J gene: TRBJ2-7
CDR3 protein: CASSPVRTGTYEQYF
CDR3 DNA: TGCGCCAGCAGCCCAGTGAGGACAGGGACTTACGAGCAGTACTTC

clone size: NA
D gene: NA
V gene: TRBV5-1
J gene: TRBJ1-1
CDR3 protein: CASSLFGQMNTEAFF
CDR3 DNA: TGCGCCAGCAGCTTATTTGGACAGATGAACACTGAAGCTTTCTTT

clone size: NA
D gene: NA
V gene: TRBV30
J gene: TRBJ2-1
CDR3 protein: CAWSQGVEFF
CDR3 DNA: TGTGCCTGGAGTCAAGGGGTGGAGTTCTTC

clone size: NA
D gene: NA
V gene: TRBV4-2
J gene: TRBJ2-7
CDR3 protein: CASSQAGTGSYEQYF
CDR3 DNA: TGTGCCAGCAGCCAAGCCGGGACTGGTTCCTACGAGCAGTACTTC

clone size: NA
D gene: NA
V gene: TRBV4-1
J gene: TRBJ1-2
CDR3 protein: CASSFTFGITGYTF
CDR3 DNA: TGCGCCAGCAGCTTTACCTTTGGGATTACTGGCTACACCTTC

clone size: NA
D gene: NA
V gene: TRBV27
J gene: TRBJ2-2
CDR3 protein: CASSFRTGELFF
CDR3 DNA: TGTGCCAGCAGTTTTAGAACCGGGGAGCTGTTTTTT

clone size: NA
D gene: TRBD1
V gene: TRBV6-6
J gene: TRBJ1-1
CDR3 protein: CARPSNRGVTEAFF
CDR3 DNA: TGTGCCAGGCCTAGTAACAGGGGAGTCACTGAAGCTTTCTTT

clone size: NA
D gene: NA
V gene: TRBV30
J gene: TRBJ1-4
CDR3 protein: CAWSSTANEKLFF
CDR3 DNA: TGTGCCTGGAGTTCGACAGCTAATGAAAAACTGTTTTTT

clone size: NA
D gene: NA
V gene: TRBV27
J gene: TRBJ2-7
CDR3 protein: CASSLGIAYEQYF
CDR3 DNA: TGTGCCAGCAGTTTGGGGATCGCCTACGAGCAGTACTTC

clone size: NA
D gene: NA
V gene: TRBV5-1
J gene: TRBJ2-7
CDR3 protein: CASSADIGSYEQYF
CDR3 DNA: TGCGCCAGCAGCGCCGACATCGGCTCCTACGAGCAGTACTTC

clone size: NA
D gene: NA
V gene: TRBV19
J gene: TRBJ2-1
CDR3 protein: CASSTHSYNEQFF
CDR3 DNA: TGTGCCAGTAGTACTCACTCCTACAATGAGCAGTTCTTC

clone size: medium-sized
D gene: TRBD1
V gene: TRBV7-8
J gene: TRBJ1-5
CDR3 protein: CASSLAQGPSQPQHF
CDR3 DNA: TGTGCCAGCAGCTTAGCACAGGGGCCTAGTCAGCCCCAGCATTTT